This T cell receptor (beta chain) was retrieved from a study of early T cells in non-severe SARS-CoV-2 infection (dated by TCRdb to the early 2020s). About the full investigation: TCR sequencing used bulk RNA from unsorted whole blood, so alpha and beta chains could not be paired.

On the study overall, not on this receptor specifically: VDJdb matching was skewed toward anti-spike CD8 responses and likely underestimated virus-specific expansions, missing private and CD4 specificities.

CDR1 SGHRS and CDR2 YFSETQ were looked up in the germline V gene. The CDR3 numbers 15 residues from cysteine through phenylalanine. Only CDR3 DNA is held: 45 bases, read in frame from base 1. Trimming takes 4 bases off V and 5 bases off J; junction bases not matched to a gene: 3. Note on this clonotype: Its cognate antigen has yet to be identified. The input lacks base qualities; no much larger clone sits a single base away.

The library was produced with 5' RACE. These reads were obtained on a NextSeq 500. Unique molecular identifiers were attached to individual cDNA molecules in the TCR library protocol so that sequencing error and PCR bias could be corrected. Sequencing covered both TCR alpha and beta chains, and within each sample the abundances of alpha and beta sequences were tightly co-correlated. For the original study's pipeline: Decombinator V4 was used to perform V gene, J gene and CDR3 annotation of TCR sequences. TCRs were defined as expanded if a significant change between any two time points was detected under a Poisson model with p below 0.0001. TCR abundances were normalised to the total number of TCRs sequenced per sample and were expressed as counts per million. TRAV1-2 paired with TRAJ12, TRAJ20 or TRAJ33 defined MAIT TCRs, while TRAV10 paired with TRAJ18 defined iNKT TCRs. VDJdb, accessed on 1 November 2021, was searched for TCRs annotated for CMV, EBV and SARS-CoV-2, and TCRs annotated for more than one antigen were excluded. TCRdb took the public reads, trimmed them with fastp at Q25, ran MiXCR for clone calling and kept in-frame beta chains. Identical CDR3 proteins give one entry, which carries the most common genes and DNA. TCRdb, not the original authors, processed these V and J calls. This sample holds about 84,000 distinct CDR3 sequences; 9% to 13% were observed only once. Roughly 2.6% of the sample goes to the ten largest clones.

A case-control design nested within a healthcare worker cohort in London, UK, was used, with weekly nasopharyngeal swab PCR tests and blood sampling performed. Healthcare workers were enrolled in the week of the UK lockdown, from 23 to 31 March 2020, and were followed every week for up to roughly 15 weeks. The source of this sequence is an adult who was a healthcare worker with PCR-confirmed SARS-CoV-2 infection or an uninfected control (not recorded which). The sample taken for sequencing was whole blood. The chain joins TRBV5-1 to TRBJ2-2; TRBD1 matches 12 bases in the middle. The DNA reads TGCGCCAGCAGCCTGGGACAGGGGGCTACCGGGGAGCTGTTTTTT. This gives the protein CASSLGQGATGELFF. Reference TRBV5-1 and TRBJ2-2 proteins supply the regions before and after the CDR3; the full variable domain is: KAGVTQTPRYLIKTRGQQVTLSCSPISGHRSVSWYQQTPGQGLQFLFEYFSETQRNKGNFPGRFSGRQFSNSRSEMNVSTLELGDSALYLCASSLGQGATGELFFGEGSRLTVL.